This T cell receptor beta chain was retrieved from a study of post-analysis software for immune sequencing data. TCR beta cDNA libraries included unique molecular identifiers. Each batch of about 0.85 to 10 million T cells produced some 450,000 cDNA molecules. TCRdb fed the PCR reads into MiXCR, producing one record per CDR3 protein. This sample carries roughly 870,000 distinct CDR3 sequences, around 50% of them seen once, and the ten largest clones take about 4.5%. Comment on this clonotype: Antigen: not known.

The germline gives CDR1 MNHNY, CDR2 SVGAGI (reference sequence). V lost 7 bases to trimming and J lost 8 bases; unmatched junction nucleotides: 6. The CDR3 has 14 amino acids. Regarding the study as a whole: Multiple sclerosis patients showed significantly lower normalized Chao1 diversity than controls did. Under the F measure, samples that were prepared in one batch clustered strongly together. Elevated frequency relative to controls characterized 4 or 5 TRBV segments in patients, TRBV5-6, TRBV5-1 and TRBV20-1 among them.

The specimen sequenced was blood. This chain connects TRBV6-6 to TRBJ2-4; 12 bases are a match to TRBD2. This receptor was taken from a girl aged 10 to 17 with multiple sclerosis. The CDR3: CASTQTSGGDIQYF. The CDR3 DNA reads TGTGCCAGCACCCAGACTAGCGGGGGAGACATTCAGTACTTC.